The present T cell receptor (beta chain) was sequenced within a study of blood T cell repertoires in COVID-19. This CDR3 region has 14 residues. Per germline, CDR1 SGHTA and CDR2 FQGTGA. Trimming took off 3 bases at V and 2 bases at J, with 10 bases between the two ends. In terms of age and location, participants ranged from roughly 18 to 95 years and lived in about two dozen US areas. Only in-frame clones appear in the TCRdb table, and some are missing; sequencing was by immunoSEQ multiplex PCR. The sample contains hundreds of thousands of clones, roughly 80% of which appear only once. This chain links TRBV7-3 with TRBJ2-5; tentative D call: TRBD2 (6 bases). The TCR sequence derives from a man aged 35-49 years who had been exposed to COVID-19. Input material: PBMCs or T cells enriched from blood (not recorded which). Here the CDR3 reads CASSFGGDQETQYF. The CDR3 DNA follows: TGTGCCAGCAGCTTCGGGGGAGATCAAGAGACCCAGTACTTC.